The 20 T cell receptor beta chains below were found in one sample sequenced in a study of shared T cell receptors in the human thymus (dated by TCRdb to the early 2020s). Libraries were constructed by the immunoSEQ multiplex PCR assay. The immuneACCESS repertoire file appears here via TCRdb, limited to in-frame rearrangements. These files lack a portion of the clones; in checked studies, under half of the deficit traces to unresolved V genes, and the cause of the others is not known. In this sample the table shows 700,000 or so clones, approximately 85% of which occur a single time. The ten biggest clones cover 0.0095% to 0.013% of the sample. These data were also reused for a study on human thymus T cells.

The sample comprised thymocytes. Receptors originate from a girl under two years old with a congenital heart defect. Donor details come from another sample of the same person, matched by shared clones.

The chain is built from TRBV7-9 and TRBJ1-2, with D possibly TRBD1 on 6 matching bases. Germline V gene data show CDR1 as SEHNR and CDR2 as FQNEAQ (reference sequence). V was shortened by 2 bases and J by 4 bases, with 14 bases between the two germline ends. The CDR3 covers 15 residues. The CDR3 here is CASSLSRGAGYGYTF. The CDR3 DNA is TGTGCCAGCAGCTTATCTCGGGGGGCAGGCTATGGCTACACCTTC.

This clone was found a few times. The chain uses TRBV25-1 and TRBJ1-3; D perhaps matches TRBD1 (6 bases). Deletions cut 7 bases from V and 7 bases from J, with 8 bases between. The V gene's germline CDR1 is MGHDK and CDR2 SYGVNS. This CDR3 has 11 residues. For the CDR3, the DNA is TGTGCCAGCATTAGGGGGAACACCATATATTTT. Encoded protein: CASIRGNTIYF.

This rearrangement joins TRBV14 to TRBJ2-3; 8 nucleotides match TRBD2. This CDR3 region has 18 residues. Per germline, CDR1 SGHDN and CDR2 FVKESK. V lost 0 bases to trimming and J lost 1 base; unmatched junction nucleotides: 9. Written as DNA, the CDR3 is TGTGCCAGCAGCCAAGATCATCGGTGTAGCGGGGGCACAGATACGCAGTATTTT. It codes for CASSQDHRCSGGTDTQYF.

J is TRBJ1-2 and V is TRBV5-8; 7 positions match TRBD1. This CDR3 comprises 19 residues. Germline lookup yields CDR1 SGHTS and CDR2 YDEGEE. V lost 0 bases and J lost 3; bases outside the gene matches: 17. The CDR3 loop is CASSLDYRRVTQGDYGYTF. The CDR3 DNA is TGTGCCAGCAGCTTGGATTACAGACGGGTTACCCAGGGGGACTATGGCTACACCTTC.

CDR3 region: CASSPGTGGPPSSGNTIYF. The CDR3, as DNA: TGTGCCAGCAGCCCGGGGACAGGGGGCCCCCCTAGCTCTGGAAACACCATATATTTT. The genes are TRBV7-9 and TRBJ1-3, with 12 bases aligning to TRBD1. CDR1 and CDR2 (germline): SEHNR, FQNEAQ (reference sequence). Trimming took 5 bases from V and 0 from J; bases not matched to a gene: 11. The CDR3 spans 19 residues.

This chain links TRBV5-4 with TRBJ2-2; 7 bases are shared with TRBD2. The germline gives CDR1 SGHNT, CDR2 YYREEE (reference sequence). After removal of 4 bases from V and 6 bases from J, the junction contained 15 bases not matched to a gene. The CDR3 loop spans 17 amino acids. The CDR3 loop is CASSKRTGGEVPGELFF. CDR3 in DNA: TGTGCCAGCAGCAAAAGGACGGGAGGAGAGGTTCCCGGGGAGCTGTTTTTT.

The rearrangement uses TRBV19 and TRBJ2-2; D might be TRBD2 (8 bases). Per germline, CDR1 LNHDA and CDR2 SQIVND (reference sequence). The CDR3 has 20 residues. Trimming took 5 bases from V and 0 from J, leaving 25 bases between them. Here the CDR3 reads CASSSYSTSEGAPNTGELFF. The CDR3 coding sequence is TGTGCCAGTAGTTCTTACTCGACTAGCGAGGGGGCCCCGAACACCGGGGAGCTGTTTTTT.

A few counts support this clone. J is TRBJ2-7 and V is TRBV4-3; 7 nucleotides agree with TRBD1. The germline CDR1 and CDR2 sequences are LGHNA and YSLEER. V trimming: 0 bases; J trimming: 2 bases; junction bases outside the gene matches: 10. The length of the CDR3 is 17 residues. The DNA of the CDR3 is TGCGCCAGCAGCCAAGACCGAGACAGGGCGAGGACCTACGAGCAGTACTTC. Residues: CASSQDRDRARTYEQYF.

This chain joins TRBV5-1 and TRBJ1-2, with 7 nucleotides matching TRBD1. Germline V lookup: CDR1 SGHRS, CDR2 YFSETQ. This CDR3 is 15 amino acids long. The ends lost 4 bases at V and 5 bases at J; junction bases unmatched: 11. The CDR3 region is CASSQPEGASYGYTF. For the CDR3, the DNA is TGCGCCAGCAGCCAACCGGAGGGGGCTTCATATGGCTACACCTTC. Full variable domain (outside the CDR3, taken from reference TRBV5-1 and TRBJ1-2): KAGVTQTPRYLIKTRGQQVTLSCSPISGHRSVSWYQQTPGQGLQFLFEYFSETQRNKGNFPGRFSGRQFSNSRSEMNVSTLELGDSALYLCASSQPEGASYGYTFGSGTRLTVV.

The V call is TRBV7-2, the J call TRBJ1-1; TRBD1 matches at 10 bases. Germline V gives CDR1 SGHTA, CDR2 FQGNSA. The CDR3 consists of 17 residues. V was clipped by 0 bases and J by 4 bases; unmatched bases: 8. CDR3 DNA: TGTGCCAGCAGCTTAGCGGGGAGGGGACAGGGGCCCACTGAAGCTTTCTTT. The encoded protein is CASSLAGRGQGPTEAFF.

V usage is TRBV7-6 and J usage is TRBJ2-7; tentative D call: TRBD2 (5 bases). The V gene's germline CDR1 is SGHVS and CDR2 FNYEAQ. The CDR3 has 18 residues. The ends were cut back, 1 base at V and 2 bases at J, with 21 bases in the middle. DNA of the CDR3: TGTGCCAGCAGCTTAGGGGGAGCGTCCTTAAGGGTGCCCTACGAGCAGTACTTC. Translated: CASSLGGASLRVPYEQYF.

The rearrangement links TRBV27 to TRBJ2-3, with no clear D. The CDR3 consists of 16 residues. CDR1 MNHEY and CDR2 SMNVEV come from the germline V gene (reference sequence). Trimming left V 2 bases short and J 2 bases short, with 14 bases between. CDR3: CASSLTQVGYTDTQYF. The CDR3 DNA reads TGTGCCAGCAGTTTAACTCAGGTTGGGTACACAGATACGCAGTATTTT.

V gene TRBV5-4 combines with J gene TRBJ1-1, with a weak D call TRBD1 (5 bases). The CDR3 contains 16 residues. Trimming pared 0 bases from V and 4 bases from J, leaving 16 bases between. Looked up from germline, CDR1 is SGHNT and CDR2 is YYREEE (reference sequence). The CDR3 here is CASSLAGSRASTEAFF. DNA of the CDR3: TGTGCCAGCAGCTTGGCCGGGTCCAGGGCATCCACTGAAGCTTTCTTT. The full variable domain, in which reference TRBV5-4 and TRBJ1-1 provide the parts outside the CDR3, is ETGVTQSPTHLIKTRGQQVTLRCSSQSGHNTVSWYQQALGQGPQFIFQYYREEENGRGNFPPRFSGLQFPNYSSELNVNALELDDSALYLCASSLAGSRASTEAFFGQGTRLTVV.

This clone appeared once. The V call is TRBV27, the J call TRBJ2-1; 7 bases fit TRBD2. The CDR3 contains 17 residues. The V gene's germline CDR1 is MNHEY and CDR2 SMNVEV (reference sequence). V shed 3 bases, J shed 6 bases, and the junction held 14 bases outside the gene matches. The CDR3 loop reads CASSFRVAGSPGNEQFF. CDR3 in DNA: TGTGCCAGCAGTTTTAGGGTAGCGGGCTCCCCGGGCAATGAGCAGTTCTTC.

V gene TRBV4-1 combines with J gene TRBJ1-2, with D possibly being TRBD1 (5 bases). The CDR3 length is 15 residues. Trimming removed 4 bases at V and 5 bases at J, with 17 bases between. Germline CDR1 MGHRA, CDR2 YSYEKL. Written as DNA, the CDR3 is TGCGCCAGCAGCCGAGGCCCGTGGGGGGGTTATGGCTACACCTTC. As protein: CASSRGPWGGYGYTF.

The rearrangement links TRBV29-1 to TRBJ2-5; a possible D gene is TRBD2 (6 bases). Germline values: CDR1 SQVTM, CDR2 ANQGSEA. The CDR3 covers 16 residues. V was trimmed by 4 bases and J by 2 bases, leaving 20 bases between them. The CDR3 sequence is CSVVPRRTSRQETQYF. The CDR3 bases are TGCAGCGTTGTCCCGCGTCGAACTAGCCGGCAAGAGACCCAGTACTTC.

V and J are TRBV7-2 and TRBJ2-1, with 7 bases matching TRBD1. This CDR3 contains 15 residues. The V gene end was trimmed by 1 base and the J gene end by 0 bases; junction bases not matched to a gene: 0. In germline, CDR1 is SGHTA, CDR2 FQGNSA. The CDR3 bases are TGTGCCAGCAGCTTAGGACAGGGCTCCTACAATGAGCAGTTCTTC. This codes for CASSLGQGSYNEQFF.

This sequence joins TRBV5-1 and TRBJ2-1, with a possible D match to TRBD2 (6 bases). Deletions cut 1 base from V and 13 bases from J, with 33 bases between. Germline values: CDR1 SGHRS, CDR2 YFSETQ. This CDR3 is 19 amino acids long. CDR3 DNA sequence: TGCGCCAGCAGCTTGATTGGCCTCCCTTTGGACGGGGGAGCCAACGATCAGTTCTTC. Residues: CASSLIGLPLDGGANDQFF.

The genes are TRBV25-1 and TRBJ1-1, with no clear D. V lost 2 bases and J lost 2, with 15 bases in between. This CDR3 comprises 16 residues. The germline V gene has CDR1 MGHDK and CDR2 SYGVNS. This CDR3 reads CASSEGPYSRNTEAFF. CDR3 sequence (DNA): TGTGCCAGCAGTGAAGGGCCTTACTCCCGAAACACTGAAGCTTTCTTT.

This chain joins TRBV11-2 and TRBJ2-7; 8 bases are shared with TRBD2. After removal of 4 bases from V and 12 bases from J, the junction contained 14 bases not matched to a gene. The germline V gene has CDR1 SGHAT and CDR2 FQNNGV. This CDR3 spans 14 amino acids. In nucleotides, the CDR3 is TGTGCCAGCAGCTCTGCTAGAGGACTAGCCACAACGTACTTC. Its protein product is CASSSARGLATTYF.